A selection of T cell receptor beta chains follows, all from one sample in a study of brain T cells in children with intractable seizures. The assay was immunoSEQ multiplex PCR, and TCRdb's table has in-frame clones only and misses some. The sample includes about 340,000 clones, approximately 93% of them seen just once. The source material was peripheral blood, sampled 4 to 5 months after surgery. The receptors come from a boy younger than two with tuberous sclerosis and intractable seizures. Both conserved end residues are part of each CDR3. A D gene is named only where the DNA matches it firmly. Clone size is shown for a subset of rows, as once, few, many or a class of expanded clone.

clone_size	d_call	v_call	j_call	cdr3_aa	cdr3_nt
NA	NA	TRBV7-6	TRBJ2-6	CASSLERSAGANVLTF	TGTGCCAGCAGCTTAGAAAGGTCCGCTGGGGCCAACGTCCTGACTTTC
few	NA	TRBV5-1	TRBJ1-6	CASSLAGKSPLHF	TGCGCCAGCAGCTTGGCGGGCAAATCACCCCTCCACTTT
NA	NA	TRBV6-5	TRBJ1-1	CASTQGGKAFF	TGTGCCAGCACTCAAGGGGGAAAGGCTTTCTTT
NA	TRBD2	TRBV30	TRBJ2-2	CAWSVLAGVSGELFF	TGTGCCTGGAGTGTACTAGCGGGAGTGTCCGGGGAGCTGTTTTTT
NA	TRBD2	TRBV9	TRBJ2-5	CASSGRDYRSQYF	TGTGCCAGCAGCGGCCGGGACTACAGAAGCCAGTACTTC
NA	TRBD1	TRBV15	TRBJ1-4	CATSRDGRQGDKLFF	TGTGCCACCAGCAGAGATGGGAGACAGGGGGATAAACTGTTTTTT
NA	NA	TRBV7-9	TRBJ1-6	CASSETGVLSLHF	TGTGCCAGCAGCGAAACGGGGGTTCTATCCCTCCACTTT
NA	TRBD1	TRBV7-9	TRBJ2-2	CASSLDRRQGSYTGELFF	TGTGCCAGCAGCTTAGATCGAAGACAGGGGAGTTACACCGGGGAGCTGTTTTTT
NA	NA	TRBV12-2	TRBJ2-2	CASRLAAGSTGELFF	TGTGCAAGTCGCTTAGCGGCGGGGTCCACCGGGGAGCTGTTTTTT
NA	TRBD2	TRBV3-1/TRBV3-2	TRBJ2-1	CASSQITSGVYNEQFF	TGTGCCAGCAGCCAAATTACTAGCGGGGTATACAATGAGCAGTTCTTC
NA	TRBD1	TRBV7-2	TRBJ1-1	CASSSRTGSRTEAFF	TGTGCCAGCAGCTCGAGGACAGGGAGTAGGACTGAAGCTTTCTTT
NA	NA	TRBV6-5	TRBJ2-7	CASSQYRGGRYEQYF	TGTGCCAGCAGCCAATACAGGGGGGGTAGGTACGAGCAGTACTTC
NA	TRBD2	TRBV9	TRBJ2-1	CASSETSANEQFF	TGTGCCAGCAGCGAAACTAGCGCCAATGAGCAGTTCTTC
NA	NA	TRBV27	TRBJ2-7	CASSLWDGEQYF	TGTGCCAGCAGTTTATGGGACGGCGAGCAGTACTTC
once	TRBD1	TRBV5-4	TRBJ2-2	CASSSGQGLNTGELFF	TGTGCCAGCAGCTCCGGACAGGGGCTCAACACCGGGGAGCTGTTTTTT
once	TRBD2	TRBV2	TRBJ2-3	CASSGRAGGLTDTQYF	TGTGCCAGCAGTGGTCGAGCGGGGGGGCTCACAGATACGCAGTATTTT